What follows are 24 T cell receptor beta chains derived from one specimen sequenced in a study of blood T cell repertoires in COVID-19. Sequencing was performed with immunoSEQ multiplex PCR; in TCRdb, only in-frame clones are kept and a portion is missing. This sample carries about 51,000 clones, around 90% of them seen once, and the ten largest clones take more than 3%. Sequenced: peripheral blood. All receptors derive from a man between 45 and 60 years old with acute or convalescent COVID-19.

This chain connects TRBV7-2 to TRBJ2-7, with D unclear. Per germline, CDR1 SGHTA and CDR2 FQGNSA. V lost 1 base and J 1 base, leaving 2 bases between the germline ends. This CDR3 comprises 12 residues. This chain's CDR3 is CASSLVSYEQYF. Written as DNA, the CDR3 is TGTGCCAGCAGCTTAGTATCCTACGAGCAGTACTTC.

The rearrangement uses TRBV9 and TRBJ1-2, with D hard to call. This CDR3 region has 13 residues. CDR1 is SGDLS, CDR2 YYNGEE, per germline. The V end lost 0 bases, the J end lost 5 bases, and 8 bases lay between the germline ends. The DNA for the CDR3 is TGTGCCAGCAGCGTAGCAGAGGGATATGGCTACACCTTC. It specifies CASSVAEGYGYTF.

A single count supports this clone. This rearrangement joins TRBV3-1 (or the pseudogene TRBV3-2) to TRBJ1-3; no definite D call. The V and J ends lost 5 bases and 1 base respectively, with 6 bases between them. The CDR3 length is 13 residues. CDR1 is LGHDT and CDR2 is YNNKEL in the germline V gene (reference sequence). The CDR3 protein is CASSEISGNTIYF. For the CDR3, the DNA is TGTGCCAGCAGCGAGATTTCTGGAAACACCATATATTTT.

J is TRBJ1-2 and V is TRBV2, with TRBD1 matching 8 bases. V shed 2 bases, J shed 10 bases, and the junction held 6 bases outside the gene matches. There are 13 residues in the CDR3. Germline lookup yields CDR1 SNHLY and CDR2 FYNNEI. The CDR3 region is CASSEYRQGPYTF. CDR3 DNA: TGTGCCAGCAGTGAATATAGACAGGGGCCCTACACCTTC. The variable domain in full, completed from reference TRBV2 and TRBJ1-2, reads EPEVTQTPSHQVTQMGQEVILRCVPISNHLYFYWYRQILGQKVEFLVSFYNNEISEKSEIFDDQFSVERPDGSNFTLKIRSTKLEDSAMYFCASSEYRQGPYTFGSGTRLTVV.

This clone has just one count. The chain combines TRBV3-1 (or the pseudogene TRBV3-2) with TRBJ2-1, with TRBD2 as a possible D gene (7 bases). Germline V lookup: CDR1 LGHDT, CDR2 YNNKEL (reference sequence). CDR3 size: 12 residues. V lost 4 bases to trimming and J lost 8 bases, with 9 bases between them. CDR3 protein: CASSRGGYEQFF. CDR3 nucleotide sequence: TGTGCCAGCAGCCGGGGGGGCTATGAGCAGTTCTTC.

The chain links TRBV29-1 to TRBJ1-1, with D unclear. Germline lookup yields CDR1 SQVTM and CDR2 ANQGSEA. V gave up 7 bases and J gave up 7 bases, with 16 bases separating them. The CDR3 has 12 amino acids. The CDR3 nucleotides are TGCAGCGGCTGGCAGGATTTTAATGAAGCTTTCTTT. Translating it yields CSGWQDFNEAFF.

The V and J genes are TRBV24-1 and TRBJ2-7; TRBD2 might be the D (5 bases). In germline, CDR1 is KGHDR, CDR2 SFDVKD. The CDR3 totals 14 residues. Trimming stripped 3 bases from V and 0 bases from J, with 8 bases between. The CDR3 loop is CATSDPGNSYEQYF. DNA for the CDR3: TGTGCCACCAGTGATCCCGGGAACTCCTACGAGCAGTACTTC.

V and J are TRBV30 and TRBJ1-6; perhaps TRBD1 as D (5 bases). Germline V gene data show CDR1 as GTSNPN and CDR2 as SVGIG (reference sequence). V shed 2 bases and J shed 7 bases, with 12 bases lying between them. CDR3 length: 14 amino acids. The CDR3: CAWSMTARNSPLHF. Written as DNA, the CDR3 is TGTGCCTGGAGTATGACAGCCCGGAATTCACCCCTCCACTTT.

The genes are TRBV10-2 and TRBJ1-1; D is unclear. Trimming left V 4 bases short and J 1 base short, with 13 bases between. Germline V gene sequence: CDR1 WSHSY, CDR2 SAAADI. This CDR3 is built from 15 residues. CDR3 bases: TGCGCCAGCAGTGTGGGTCCTCTAGGGAACACTGAAGCTTTCTTT. Its protein product is CASSVGPLGNTEAFF.

This chain links TRBV5-1 with TRBJ1-4, with TRBD1 as a possible D gene (6 bases). Germline V gives CDR1 SGHRS, CDR2 YFSETQ. V dropped 0 bases and J dropped 4 bases, with 7 bases sitting between them. The CDR3 length is 14 residues. CDR3 sequence: CASSLGTVNEKLFF. CDR3 bases: TGCGCCAGCAGCTTGGGGACAGTTAATGAAAAACTGTTTTTT.

V and J are TRBV5-1 and TRBJ2-3; D ambiguous. The germline V gene has CDR1 SGHRS and CDR2 YFSETQ. Between the trimmed V and J ends, which lost 0 bases and 2 bases, there was a span of 10 bases. The CDR3 loop spans 15 amino acids. The DNA of the CDR3 is TGCGCCAGCAGCTTGGAAGTCAGGCTCACAGATACGCAGTATTTT. Its protein is CASSLEVRLTDTQYF. Together with reference TRBV5-1 and TRBJ2-3, the CDR3 gives the full variable domain: KAGVTQTPRYLIKTRGQQVTLSCSPISGHRSVSWYQQTPGQGLQFLFEYFSETQRNKGNFPGRFSGRQFSNSRSEMNVSTLELGDSALYLCASSLEVRLTDTQYFGPGTRLTVL.

This rearrangement joins TRBV30 to TRBJ2-1; D remains ambiguous. The V end was cut by 0 bases, the J end by 7 bases, with 13 bases between. CDR1 is GTSNPN and CDR2 is SVGIG in the germline V gene (reference sequence). The length of the CDR3 is 14 residues. The CDR3 here is CAWSVLQSINEQFF. Written as DNA, the CDR3 is TGTGCCTGGAGTGTCCTCCAGTCGATAAATGAGCAGTTCTTC.

J is TRBJ1-2 and V is TRBV29-1; no clear D. CDR1 and CDR2 (germline): SQVTM, ANQGSEA. The V end was cut by 4 bases, the J end by 7 bases, with 7 bases between. This CDR3 has 10 amino acids. The CDR3 reads CSVGEGGYTF. The CDR3 DNA reads TGCAGCGTTGGGGAGGGTGGCTACACCTTC.

This chain links TRBV11-2 with TRBJ2-3; TRBD2 might be the D (5 bases). The CDR3 totals 14 residues. V lost 5 bases and J lost 2, with 11 bases in between. CDR1 is SGHAT, CDR2 FQNNGV, per germline. The CDR3: CASSPQRATDTQYF. As DNA, the CDR3 is TGTGCCAGCAGCCCACAGAGGGCCACAGATACGCAGTATTTT. The full variable domain, its missing parts supplied by reference TRBV11-2 and TRBJ2-3, is EAGVAQSPRYKIIEKRQSVAFWCNPISGHATLYWYQQILGQGPKLLIQFQNNGVVDDSQLPKDRFSAERLKGVDSTLKIQPAKLEDSAVYLCASSPQRATDTQYFGPGTRLTVL.

The CDR3 reads CASGSGTSYNSPLHF. The CDR3 coding sequence is TGCGCCAGCGGATCGGGAACCTCCTATAATTCACCCCTCCACTTT. V gene TRBV5-1 combines with J gene TRBJ1-6; no reliable D call. With 7 bases removed from V and 0 bases from J, the gap between germline ends came to 11 bases. The CDR3 runs 15 residues. The germline V gene has CDR1 SGHRS and CDR2 YFSETQ. Full variable domain (outside the CDR3, taken from reference TRBV5-1 and TRBJ1-6): KAGVTQTPRYLIKTRGQQVTLSCSPISGHRSVSWYQQTPGQGLQFLFEYFSETQRNKGNFPGRFSGRQFSNSRSEMNVSTLELGDSALYLCASGSGTSYNSPLHFGNGTRLTVT.

The gene calls are TRBV5-1 and TRBJ2-3; TRBD2 aligns across 7 bases. CDR3 length equals 15 residues. Germline assignment: CDR1 SGHRS and CDR2 YFSETQ. Losses at the gene ends were 4 bases for V and 1 base for J; bases not matched to a gene: 6. The CDR3, as DNA: TGCGCCAGCAGCCACGACGGACTAGGCACAGATACGCAGTATTTT. Protein product: CASSHDGLGTDTQYF.

The J gene is TRBJ2-2, the V gene TRBV19; 10 bases match TRBD2. The CDR3 is 16 amino acids. J was trimmed by 6 bases and V by 7 bases; bases with no gene match: 11. Germline lookup yields CDR1 LNHDA and CDR2 SQIVND (reference sequence). This chain's CDR3 is CASNPPGLAGAGELFF. As DNA, the CDR3 is TGTGCCAGTAACCCCCCGGGGCTAGCGGGGGCCGGGGAGCTGTTTTTT.

This clone came up once. The genes are TRBV3-1 (or the pseudogene TRBV3-2) and TRBJ2-7; the match to TRBD1 covers 8 bases. The CDR3 spans 13 residues. V trimming: 0 bases; J trimming: 6 bases; junction bases outside the gene matches: 1. Germline values: CDR1 LGHDT, CDR2 YNNKEL (reference sequence). CDR3 protein: CASSQDRGREQYF. The CDR3, as DNA: TGTGCCAGCAGCCAAGACAGGGGGCGCGAGCAGTACTTC.

The J gene is TRBJ2-1, the V gene TRBV11-2, with 10 positions matching TRBD2. CDR1 and CDR2 from the germline V gene are SGHAT and FQNNGV. Trimming removed 4 bases from V and 3 bases from J; junction bases left unmatched: 3. This CDR3 has 15 residues. This CDR3 reads CASSSTSGVYNEQFF. The CDR3 bases are TGTGCCAGCAGCTCTACTAGCGGGGTCTACAATGAGCAGTTCTTC.

The chain combines TRBV9 with TRBJ2-7; maybe TRBD1 (6 bases). Germline lookup yields CDR1 SGDLS and CDR2 YYNGEE. Trimming removed 2 bases at V and 0 bases at J, with 9 bases between. The CDR3 sequence is 14 residues long. CDR3 amino acids: CASSVTGSSYEQYF. The CDR3 DNA reads TGTGCCAGCAGCGTCACAGGGAGCTCCTACGAGCAGTACTTC.

The CDR3 DNA sequence: TGTGCCAGCAGCCAAGTCAATCCGGGACAGGGTGAAGCGGGCGAGCTGTTTTTT. Translated, it gives CASSQVNPGQGEAGELFF. The chain couples TRBV14 to TRBJ2-2; 9 nucleotides line up with TRBD1. Losses at the gene ends were 1 base for V and 11 bases for J; bases not matched to a gene: 17. The CDR3 runs to 18 residues. Germline V CDR1 and CDR2: SGHDN, FVKESK.

Only one count was recorded for this clone. V gene TRBV3-1 (or the pseudogene TRBV3-2) combines with J gene TRBJ2-7, with D possibly TRBD1 on 6 matching bases. V was trimmed by 4 bases and J by 0 bases, leaving 16 bases between them. The germline V gene has CDR1 LGHDT and CDR2 YNNKEL (reference sequence). The CDR3 spans 16 residues. This chain's CDR3 is CASSPNFGQTSYEQYF. In DNA form, the CDR3 reads TGTGCCAGCAGCCCGAATTTTGGACAGACCTCCTACGAGCAGTACTTC.

CDR3 DNA sequence: TGCGCCAGCAGTGAAGTCTGGAGACAGGGATTCGTTTGGCAGTTCTTC. It translates to CASSEVWRQGFVWQFF. This chain joins TRBV10-2 and TRBJ2-1; 7 nucleotides match TRBD1. The CDR3 spans 16 residues. Per the germline V gene, CDR1 is WSHSY and CDR2 is SAAADI. The V gene end was trimmed by 3 bases and the J gene end by 12 bases; junction bases not matched to a gene: 17.

This chain connects TRBV10-3 to TRBJ1-1; D call uncertain. V was trimmed by 6 bases and J by 1 base, leaving 9 bases between them. CDR1 and CDR2 (germline): ENHRY, SYGVKD. This CDR3 has 13 residues. The DNA of the CDR3 is TGTGCCATCAGACGTACAGAGAACACTGAAGCTTTCTTT. It codes for CAIRRTENTEAFF.